This entry lists 25 T cell receptor beta chains sequenced from one sample in a study of blood T cell repertoires in COVID-19. TCRdb keeps only in-frame clones here, not all; method: immunoSEQ multiplex PCR. The sample holds about 250,000 clones, approximately 83% seen once. The sample taken for sequencing was PBMCs or T cells enriched from blood (not recorded which). The receptor set was obtained from a man in his fifties who had recovered from COVID-19.

The chain recombines TRBV28 with TRBJ1-5, with TRBD1 identical over 7 bases. The CDR3 is made up of 16 amino acids. CDR1 is MDHEN, CDR2 SYDVKM, per germline. V lost 11 bases, J lost 5 bases, and 18 bases stayed unmatched. In DNA, the CDR3 is TGTGCCTGCTCTGCTGGGGCTAGGGGGCGAGATCAGCCCCAGCATTTT. Its protein product is CACSAGARGRDQPQHF.

The V gene is TRBV10-3, the J gene TRBJ2-7; the D gene is possibly TRBD1 (5 bases). CDR3 size: 12 residues. Germline V gene lookup returns CDR1 ENHRY and CDR2 SYGVKD. V dropped 6 bases and J dropped 2 bases, with 8 bases sitting between them. The CDR3 reads CAIRGPTYEQYF. CDR3 bases: TGTGCCATCAGGGGGCCGACCTACGAGCAGTACTTC.

The V gene is TRBV21-1, the J gene TRBJ1-5; the table's TRBD1 call for D was not verified on the DNA. TRBV21-1 constitutes a pseudogene. This CDR3 region has 17 residues. The CDR3 coding sequence is TGTGCCAGCAGCAACTCCACGCAGGAATGGAACAATCAGCCCCAGCATTTT. Translation: CASSNSTQEWNNQPQHF.

The chain joins TRBV19 to TRBJ1-5, with 10 bases that match TRBD1. The J segment lost 4 bases and the V segment lost 4 bases, leaving 7 bases of the junction unmatched. Germline V lookup: CDR1 LNHDA, CDR2 SQIVND (reference sequence). The CDR3 runs 16 residues. The CDR3 DNA reads TGTGCCAGTAGTACGACAGGGGGCGTAGGTAATCAGCCCCAGCATTTT. Protein: CASSTTGGVGNQPQHF.

Remarks on this clone: The junction does not match germline at one end; this may be a read error. The V and J genes are TRBV7-7 and TRBJ1-3; D possibly corresponds to TRBD1 (5 bases). This CDR3 spans 15 amino acids. Germline CDR1 SSHAT, CDR2 FNYEAQ (reference sequence). The DNA for the CDR3 is TGTGCTAGCAGCTTAGCTCGGGACTTTGGAAACACCATATATTTT. Protein sequence: CASSLARDFGNTIYF.

The table lists this clone with a count of one. The DNA of the CDR3 is TGTGCCTGGAGTTCGGGAGTTGGGAACACTGAAGCTTTCTTT. Protein sequence: CAWSSGVGNTEAFF. This sequence joins TRBV30 and TRBJ1-1, with no clear D. The germline CDR1 and CDR2 sequences are GTSNPN and SVGIG (reference sequence). The V end was cut by 2 bases, the J end by 1 base, with 11 bases between. The CDR3 extends over 14 amino acids.

V and J are TRBV25-1 and TRBJ1-2, with TRBD1 as a possible D gene (5 bases). Trimming removed 8 bases at V and 4 bases at J, with 14 bases between. This CDR3 spans 13 amino acids. Germline V gene data show CDR1 as MGHDK and CDR2 as SYGVNS. CDR3 in amino acids: CASWGVSSYGYTF. The CDR3 nucleotides read TGTGCCAGCTGGGGGGTTAGTAGCTATGGCTACACCTTC.

The chain has TRBV5-1 and TRBJ2-3, with D maybe TRBD2 (5 bases). Germline CDR1 is SGHRS and CDR2 is YFSETQ. V was trimmed by 0 bases and J by 4 bases, leaving 12 bases between them. This CDR3 comprises 15 residues. The CDR3 reads CASSLEGVWSDTQYF. The CDR3 region has the DNA TGCGCCAGCAGCTTGGAGGGAGTTTGGTCAGATACGCAGTATTTT.

The V call is TRBV5-1, the J call TRBJ1-2, with D uncertain. Germline CDR1 SGHRS, CDR2 YFSETQ. The germline V and J ends were trimmed by 0 bases and 4 bases, with 7 bases remaining between them. The CDR3 consists of 13 residues. This CDR3 is CASSLAGTYGYTF. The DNA for the CDR3 is TGCGCCAGCAGCTTGGCGGGAACCTATGGCTACACCTTC.

The chain has TRBV7-9 and TRBJ2-1, with D unresolved. V was clipped by 1 base and J by 9 bases, with 7 bases between them. CDR3 length equals 12 residues. CDR1 and CDR2 (germline): SEHNR, FQNEAQ (reference sequence). The CDR3 bases are TGTGCCAGCAGCTTAGATACTTCTGAGCAGTTCTTC. It translates to CASSLDTSEQFF. The full variable domain, in which reference TRBV7-9 and TRBJ2-1 provide the parts outside the CDR3, is DTGVSQNPRHKITKRGQNVTFRCDPISEHNRLYWYRQTLGQGPEFLTYFQNEAQLEKSRLLSDRFSAERPKGSFSTLEIQRTEQGDSAMYLCASSLDTSEQFFGPGTRLTVL.

The V gene is TRBV5-1, the J gene TRBJ2-7; 8 bases align to TRBD1. V was pared by 4 bases and J by 0 bases, with 3 bases of the junction left unmatched. The germline V gene encodes CDR1 SGHRS and CDR2 YFSETQ. There are 14 residues in the CDR3. CDR3 sequence reads: CASSHTGGSYEQYF. The DNA of the CDR3 is TGCGCCAGCAGCCATACAGGGGGCTCCTACGAGCAGTACTTC.

This chain connects TRBV7-2 to TRBJ2-1; TRBD2 agrees at 8 bases. Germline V gene sequence: CDR1 SGHTA, CDR2 FQGNSA. The CDR3 length is 14 residues. V dropped 8 bases and J dropped 7; count of bases not matched to a gene: 10. The CDR3 sequence: CASRRAGAKNEQFF. CDR3 DNA sequence: TGTGCCAGCCGGCGAGCGGGAGCGAAAAATGAGCAGTTCTTC. The whole variable domain, remainder taken from reference TRBV7-2 and TRBJ2-1, is GAGVSQSPSNKVTEKGKDVELRCDPISGHTALYWYRQSLGQGLEFLIYFQGNSAPDKSGLPSDRFSAERTGGSVSTLTIQRTQQEDSAVYLCASRRAGAKNEQFFGPGTRLTVL.

This rearrangement joins TRBV11-1 to TRBJ2-7; D might be TRBD1 (5 bases). The germline CDR1 and CDR2 sequences are SGHAT and FQDESV (reference sequence). The CDR3 is 14 amino acids. V was cut by 5 bases and J by 0 bases, with 11 bases left in between. CDR3 region: CASSTQTGSYEQYF. The CDR3 region has the DNA TGTGCCAGCAGCACTCAAACAGGCTCCTACGAGCAGTACTTC.

This chain uses TRBV7-6 with TRBJ2-3; weak D call: TRBD2 (6 bases). Germline V gene sequence: CDR1 SGHVS, CDR2 FNYEAQ. V was shortened by 1 base and J by 0 bases, with 14 bases between the two germline ends. CDR3 length equals 17 residues. In DNA, the CDR3 is TGTGCCAGCAGCTTAGTCGGAGGGGCTACTAGCACAGATACGCAGTATTTT. This encodes CASSLVGGATSTDTQYF.

The rearrangement uses TRBV9 and TRBJ1-6, with 8 positions matching TRBD1. Trimming removed 3 bases from V and 7 bases from J; junction bases left unmatched: 6. In germline, CDR1 is SGDLS, CDR2 YYNGEE. CDR3 length: 15 amino acids. As DNA, the CDR3 is TGTGCCAGCAGCGCCTCCCAGGGGGCCAATTCACCCCTCCACTTT. It encodes CASSASQGANSPLHF.

In its sample, this clone was seen a few times. The genes are TRBV27 and TRBJ2-3, with D hard to call. CDR1 MNHEY and CDR2 SMNVEV come from the germline V gene (reference sequence). This CDR3 is 14 amino acids long. V shed 3 bases and J shed 2 bases, with 9 bases lying between them. The CDR3 is CASSFGRFTDTQYF. The CDR3 nucleotides read TGTGCCAGCAGTTTCGGTCGCTTCACAGATACGCAGTATTTT.

The chain couples TRBV5-1 to TRBJ2-1; TRBD2 matches 8 bases. Looked up from germline, CDR1 is SGHRS and CDR2 is YFSETQ. J gave up 7 bases and V 1 base, and 10 bases lay outside the gene matches. The CDR3 loop spans 16 amino acids. As DNA, the CDR3 is TGCGCCAGCAGCTTGTGGTCCAGCGGGGGAATTAATGAGCAGTTCTTC. Its translation: CASSLWSSGGINEQFF.

The chain couples TRBV5-5 to TRBJ2-1, with a possible D match to TRBD2 (5 bases). The CDR3 extends over 16 amino acids. Trimming pared 4 bases from V and 6 bases from J, leaving 20 bases between. Germline-derived CDR1 and CDR2 are SGHKS and YYEKEE (reference sequence). CDR3 DNA: TGTGCCAGCAGCCCCTTAGCGATCCGCTGGTCCAATGAGCAGTTCTTC. Amino acids: CASSPLAIRWSNEQFF.

Here the CDR3 reads CASSQLTGRPGTDTQYF. The CDR3, as DNA: TGTGCCAGCAGCCAACTTACAGGAAGGCCCGGCACAGATACGCAGTATTTT. J is TRBJ2-3 and V is TRBV3-1 (or the pseudogene TRBV3-2); possible D gene TRBD1, 5 bases. In germline, CDR1 is LGHDT, CDR2 YNNKEL (reference sequence). The CDR3 length is 17 residues. The ends were cut back, 2 bases at V and 1 base at J, with 16 bases in the middle.

The rearrangement links TRBV11-2 to TRBJ2-7; no clear D. The germline V gene has CDR1 SGHAT and CDR2 FQNNGV. V was shortened by 0 bases and J by 6 bases, with 9 bases between the two germline ends. The CDR3 is 13 residues long. Written as DNA, the CDR3 is TGTGCCAGCAGCTTAGATTACCAGGCCGAGCAGTACTTC. Protein: CASSLDYQAEQYF. Using reference TRBV11-2 and TRBJ2-7 for the parts outside the CDR3, the full variable domain is EAGVAQSPRYKIIEKRQSVAFWCNPISGHATLYWYQQILGQGPKLLIQFQNNGVVDDSQLPKDRFSAERLKGVDSTLKIQPAKLEDSAVYLCASSLDYQAEQYFGPGTRLTVT.

The J gene is TRBJ2-1, the V gene TRBV4-1; the D gene is possibly TRBD2 (6 bases). CDR3 length equals 12 residues. The germline gives CDR1 MGHRA, CDR2 YSYEKL. The V end lost 1 base, the J end lost 12 bases, and 10 bases lay between the germline ends. CDR3 DNA: TGCGCCAGCAGCCAAGGGGGGGAACCGCAGTTCTTC. Protein: CASSQGGEPQFF.

The rearrangement joins TRBV5-1 to TRBJ2-7; D may be TRBD1 (5 bases). The CDR3 contains 14 residues. V was clipped by 3 bases and J by 3 bases, with 13 bases between them. Germline V CDR1 and CDR2: SGHRS, YFSETQ. CDR3 loop: CASSSDSISYEQYF. CDR3 DNA: TGCGCCAGCAGCTCCGACAGTATTAGCTACGAGCAGTACTTC.

The rearrangement joins TRBV7-9 to TRBJ2-1; D might be TRBD2 (5 bases). Trimming stripped 4 bases from V and 4 bases from J, with 11 bases between. Looked up from germline, CDR1 is SEHNR and CDR2 is FQNEAQ (reference sequence). The CDR3 totals 14 residues. The CDR3 DNA sequence: TGTGCCAGCAGCTCGGACTTATTATACAATGAGCAGTTCTTC. It codes for CASSSDLLYNEQFF. Full variable domain (outside the CDR3, taken from reference TRBV7-9 and TRBJ2-1): DTGVSQNPRHKITKRGQNVTFRCDPISEHNRLYWYRQTLGQGPEFLTYFQNEAQLEKSRLLSDRFSAERPKGSFSTLEIQRTEQGDSAMYLCASSSDLLYNEQFFGPGTRLTVL.

The chain couples TRBV5-8 to TRBJ2-3; 7 bases are shared with TRBD2. This CDR3 contains 15 residues. J lost 4 bases, V lost 1 base, and 6 bases had no gene match. Germline V gene lookup returns CDR1 SGHTS and CDR2 YDEGEE. Here the CDR3 DNA reads TGTGCCAGCAGCTTGTGGGGGGAGGGCGCAGATACGCAGTATTTT. It yields the protein CASSLWGEGADTQYF.

This chain uses TRBV29-1 with TRBJ2-7; TRBD2 matches at 7 bases. The CDR3 totals 13 residues. The ends lost 6 bases at V and 4 bases at J; junction bases unmatched: 9. Germline values: CDR1 SQVTM, CDR2 ANQGSEA. CDR3 region: CSVAGAGSYEQYF. CDR3 coding DNA: TGCAGCGTCGCGGGAGCGGGTTCATACGAGCAGTACTTC.